There are a few counts of the clone carrying this T cell receptor beta chain. The antigen is undetermined. Patients with a history of autoimmune disease or on systemic immunosuppression were excluded. The record originates from a study of OX40 agonist ivuxolimab in advanced cancers. On the study more broadly: Partial responses were achieved by three patients, one with hepatocellular carcinoma and two with cutaneous melanoma. Study-wide results and limits: Near-lowest levels of clonal expansion characterized partial responders at 0.1-3.0 mg/kg.

Method: immunoSEQ multiplex PCR; TCRdb's copy keeps in-frame clones and lacks some. The sample holds some 28,000 clones, roughly three quarters seen once. The CDR3 is made up of 16 amino acids. Germline values: CDR1 MGHRA, CDR2 YSYEKL. The V and J ends lost 3 bases and 8 bases, in that order; junction bases with no gene match: 12. The chain joins TRBV4-1 to TRBJ2-1; 8 bases align to TRBD2. The sample in question was CD4+ or CD8+ T cells sorted from blood, obtained in a trial of the OX40 agonist ivuxolimab. This clonotype was obtained from an adult with an advanced solid tumor such as melanoma, head and neck, liver or kidney cancer. CDR3 residues: CASSQKGTRSYDEQFF. The CDR3 region has the DNA TGCGCCAGCAGCCAGAAGGGGACTAGGAGTTATGATGAGCAGTTCTTC.